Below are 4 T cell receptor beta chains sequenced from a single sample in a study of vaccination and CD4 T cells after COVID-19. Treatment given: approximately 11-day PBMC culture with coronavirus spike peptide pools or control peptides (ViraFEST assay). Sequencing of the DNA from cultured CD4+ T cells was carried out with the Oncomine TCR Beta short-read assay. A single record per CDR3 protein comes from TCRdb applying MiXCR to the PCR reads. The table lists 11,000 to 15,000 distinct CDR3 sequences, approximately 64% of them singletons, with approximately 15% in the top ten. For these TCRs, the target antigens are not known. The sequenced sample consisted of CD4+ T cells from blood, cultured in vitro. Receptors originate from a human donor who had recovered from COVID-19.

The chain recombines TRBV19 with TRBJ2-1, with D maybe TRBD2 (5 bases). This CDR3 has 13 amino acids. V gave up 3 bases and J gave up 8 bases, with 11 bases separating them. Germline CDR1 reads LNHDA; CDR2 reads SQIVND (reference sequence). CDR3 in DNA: TGTGCCAGTAGTATCCATGCGAGGGATGAGCAGTTCTTC. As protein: CASSIHARDEQFF.

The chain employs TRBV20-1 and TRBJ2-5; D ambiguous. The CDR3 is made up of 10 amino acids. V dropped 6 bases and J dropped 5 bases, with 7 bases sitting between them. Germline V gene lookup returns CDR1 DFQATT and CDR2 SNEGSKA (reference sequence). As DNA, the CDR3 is TGCAGTGCCTCATCCGAGACCCAGTACTTC. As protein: CSASSETQYF.

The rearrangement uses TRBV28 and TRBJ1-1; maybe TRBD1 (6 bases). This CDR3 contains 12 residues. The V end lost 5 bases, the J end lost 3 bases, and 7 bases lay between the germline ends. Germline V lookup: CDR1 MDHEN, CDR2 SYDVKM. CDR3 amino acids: CASSPGDTEAFF. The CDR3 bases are TGTGCCAGCAGTCCAGGGGACACTGAAGCTTTCTTT.

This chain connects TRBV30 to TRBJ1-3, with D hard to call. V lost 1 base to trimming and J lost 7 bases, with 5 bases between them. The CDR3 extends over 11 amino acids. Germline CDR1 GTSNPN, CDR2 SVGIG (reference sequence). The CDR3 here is CAWSGLNTIYF. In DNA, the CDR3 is TGTGCCTGGAGTGGTTTGAACACCATATATTTT.